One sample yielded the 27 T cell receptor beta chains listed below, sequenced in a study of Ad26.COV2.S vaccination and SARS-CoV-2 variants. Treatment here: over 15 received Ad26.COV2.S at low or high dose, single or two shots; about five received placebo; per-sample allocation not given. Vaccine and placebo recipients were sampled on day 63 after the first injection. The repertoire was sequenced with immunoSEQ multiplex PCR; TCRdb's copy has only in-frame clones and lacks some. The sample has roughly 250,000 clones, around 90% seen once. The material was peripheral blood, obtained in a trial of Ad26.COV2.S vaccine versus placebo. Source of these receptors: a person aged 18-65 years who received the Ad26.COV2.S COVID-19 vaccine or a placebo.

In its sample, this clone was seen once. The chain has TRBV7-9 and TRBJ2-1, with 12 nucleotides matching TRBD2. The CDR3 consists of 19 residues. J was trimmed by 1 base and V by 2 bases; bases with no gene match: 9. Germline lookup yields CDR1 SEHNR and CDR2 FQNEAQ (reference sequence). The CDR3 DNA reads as TGTGCCAGCAGCTTACCCGGGACTAGCGGGCCTCCTTCCTACAATGAGCAGTTCTTC. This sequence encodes CASSLPGTSGPPSYNEQFF.

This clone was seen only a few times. The CDR3: CASGYSSNQPQHF. The CDR3 nucleotides read TGTGCTAGTGGGTACAGTAGCAATCAGCCCCAGCATTTT. The chain employs TRBV12-5 and TRBJ1-5; D is uncertain. Germline V gene lookup returns CDR1 LGHNT and CDR2 FRNRAP. Trimming took 6 bases from V and 0 from J, leaving 6 bases between them. This CDR3 is built from 13 residues.

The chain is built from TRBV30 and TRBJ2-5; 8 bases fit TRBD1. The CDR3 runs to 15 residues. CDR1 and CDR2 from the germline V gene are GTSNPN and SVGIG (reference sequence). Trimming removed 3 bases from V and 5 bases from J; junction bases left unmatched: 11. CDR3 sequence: CAWRPTGTGTETQYF. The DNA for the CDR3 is TGTGCCTGGAGACCGACAGGGACAGGTACGGAGACCCAGTACTTC.

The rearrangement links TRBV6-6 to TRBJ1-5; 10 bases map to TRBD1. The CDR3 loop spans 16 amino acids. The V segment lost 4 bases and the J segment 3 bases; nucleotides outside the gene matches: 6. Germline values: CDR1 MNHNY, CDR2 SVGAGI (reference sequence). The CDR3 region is CASSSRDRGHNQPQHF. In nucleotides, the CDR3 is TGTGCCAGCAGTTCCCGCGACAGGGGGCACAATCAGCCCCAGCATTTT.

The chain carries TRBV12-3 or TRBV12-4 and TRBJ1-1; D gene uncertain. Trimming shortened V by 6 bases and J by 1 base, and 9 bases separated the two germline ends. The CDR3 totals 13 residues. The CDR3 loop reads CASRVTSNTEAFF. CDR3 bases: TGTGCCAGCAGGGTCACATCGAACACTGAAGCTTTCTTT.

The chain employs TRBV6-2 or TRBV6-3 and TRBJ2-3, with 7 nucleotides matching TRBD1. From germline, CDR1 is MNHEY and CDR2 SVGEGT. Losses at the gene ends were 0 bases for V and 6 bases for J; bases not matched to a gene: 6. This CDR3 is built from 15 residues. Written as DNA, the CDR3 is TGTGCCAGCAGTTACTCGGGTTACAGGGGCGATACGCAGTATTTT. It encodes CASSYSGYRGDTQYF.

The CDR3 DNA follows: TGTGCCAGCAGCGACGGGACAGGGACAAGGGAGACCCAGTACTTC. Amino acids: CASSDGTGTRETQYF. The rearrangement uses TRBV2 and TRBJ2-5, with 9 bases aligning to TRBD1. Germline CDR1 reads SNHLY; CDR2 reads FYNNEI. V trimming: 6 bases; J trimming: 5 bases; junction bases outside the gene matches: 10. This CDR3 comprises 15 residues.

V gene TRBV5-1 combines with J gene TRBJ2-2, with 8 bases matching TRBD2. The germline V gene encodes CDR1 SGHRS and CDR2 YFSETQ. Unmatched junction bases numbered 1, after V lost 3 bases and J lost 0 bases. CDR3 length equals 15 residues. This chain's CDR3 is CASSSGLANTGELFF. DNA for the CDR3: TGCGCCAGCAGCTCGGGACTAGCGAACACCGGGGAGCTGTTTTTT.

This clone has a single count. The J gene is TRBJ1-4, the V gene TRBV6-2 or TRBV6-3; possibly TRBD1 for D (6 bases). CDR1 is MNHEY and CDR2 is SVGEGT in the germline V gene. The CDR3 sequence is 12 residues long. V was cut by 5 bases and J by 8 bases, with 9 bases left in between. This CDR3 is CASSGTPEKLFF. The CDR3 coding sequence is TGTGCCAGCAGTGGGACACCAGAAAAACTGTTTTTT.

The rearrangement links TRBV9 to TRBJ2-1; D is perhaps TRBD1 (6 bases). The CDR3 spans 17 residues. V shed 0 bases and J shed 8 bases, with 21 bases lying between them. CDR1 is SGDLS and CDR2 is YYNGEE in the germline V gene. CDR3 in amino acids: CASSVAPFEQGFHEQFF. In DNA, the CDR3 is TGTGCCAGCAGCGTAGCTCCTTTTGAACAGGGCTTTCATGAGCAGTTCTTC.

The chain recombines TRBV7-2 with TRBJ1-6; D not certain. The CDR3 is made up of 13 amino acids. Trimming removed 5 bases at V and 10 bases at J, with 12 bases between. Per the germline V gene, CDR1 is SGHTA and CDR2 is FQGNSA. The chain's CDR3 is CASSPNARSPLHF. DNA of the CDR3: TGTGCCAGCAGCCCTAACGCGAGATCACCCCTCCACTTT.

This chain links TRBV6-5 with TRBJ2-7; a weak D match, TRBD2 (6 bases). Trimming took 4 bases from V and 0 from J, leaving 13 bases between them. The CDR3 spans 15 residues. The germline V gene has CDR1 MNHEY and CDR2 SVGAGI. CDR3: CASSSPAGSSYEQYV. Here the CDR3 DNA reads TGTGCCAGCAGTTCGCCAGCGGGTAGCTCCTACGAGCAGTACGTC.

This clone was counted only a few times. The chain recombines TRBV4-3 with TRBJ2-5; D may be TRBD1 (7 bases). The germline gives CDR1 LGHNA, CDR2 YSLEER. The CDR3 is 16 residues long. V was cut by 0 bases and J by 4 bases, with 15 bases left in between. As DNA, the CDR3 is TGCGCCAGCAGCCAAGATTCGGCAGGGGGGACAGAGACCCAGTACTTC. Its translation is CASSQDSAGGTETQYF.

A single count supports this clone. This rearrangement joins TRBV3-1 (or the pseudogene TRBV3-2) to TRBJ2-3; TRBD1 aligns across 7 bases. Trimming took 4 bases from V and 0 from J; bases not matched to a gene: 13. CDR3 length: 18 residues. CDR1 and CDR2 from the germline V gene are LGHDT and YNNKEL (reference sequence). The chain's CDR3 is CASSRPLGQATSTDTQYF. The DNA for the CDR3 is TGTGCCAGCAGCCGTCCCCTAGGACAGGCCACTAGCACAGATACGCAGTATTTT.

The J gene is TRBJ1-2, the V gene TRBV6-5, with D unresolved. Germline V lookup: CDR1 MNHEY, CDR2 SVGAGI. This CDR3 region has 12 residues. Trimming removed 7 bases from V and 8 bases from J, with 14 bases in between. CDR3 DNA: TGTGCCAGCAATACCCCGTTGGGGGGCTACACCTTC. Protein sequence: CASNTPLGGYTF.

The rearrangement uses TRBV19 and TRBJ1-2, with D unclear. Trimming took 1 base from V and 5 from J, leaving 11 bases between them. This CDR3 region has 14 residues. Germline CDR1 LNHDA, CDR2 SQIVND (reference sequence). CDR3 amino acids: CASSIVGQAYGYTF. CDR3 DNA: TGTGCCAGTAGTATAGTTGGGCAGGCTTATGGCTACACCTTC.

DNA for the CDR3: TGTGCCAGCAGCGTAGGGCGGGAGGGGGGCCAAGAGACCCAGTACTTC. Its translation: CASSVGREGGQETQYF. This chain links TRBV9 with TRBJ2-5, with 9 bases lining up with TRBD2. The germline CDR1 and CDR2 sequences are SGDLS and YYNGEE. After removal of 0 bases from V and 1 base from J, the junction contained 4 bases not matched to a gene. The CDR3 spans 16 residues.

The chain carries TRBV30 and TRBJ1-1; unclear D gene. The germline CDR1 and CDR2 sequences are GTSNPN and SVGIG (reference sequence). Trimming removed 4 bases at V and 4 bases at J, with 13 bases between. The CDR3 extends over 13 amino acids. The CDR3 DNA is TGTGCCTGGAAAGACTACCCGGGCACTGAAGCTTTCTTT. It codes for CAWKDYPGTEAFF.

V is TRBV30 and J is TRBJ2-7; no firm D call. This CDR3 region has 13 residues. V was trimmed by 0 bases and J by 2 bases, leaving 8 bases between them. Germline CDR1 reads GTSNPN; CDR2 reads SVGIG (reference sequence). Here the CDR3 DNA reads TGTGCCTGGAGTGTAACAGAGCCCTACGAGCAGTACTTC. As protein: CAWSVTEPYEQYF.

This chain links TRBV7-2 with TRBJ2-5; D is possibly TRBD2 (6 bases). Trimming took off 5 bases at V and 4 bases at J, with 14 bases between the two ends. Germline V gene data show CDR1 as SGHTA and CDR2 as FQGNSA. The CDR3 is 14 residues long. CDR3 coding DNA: TGTGCCAGCAGCCCCAAGCGGGCAGGAGAGACCCAGTACTTC. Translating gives CASSPKRAGETQYF. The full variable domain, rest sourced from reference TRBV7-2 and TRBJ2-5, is GAGVSQSPSNKVTEKGKDVELRCDPISGHTALYWYRQSLGQGLEFLIYFQGNSAPDKSGLPSDRFSAERTGGSVSTLTIQRTQQEDSAVYLCASSPKRAGETQYFGPGTRLLVL.

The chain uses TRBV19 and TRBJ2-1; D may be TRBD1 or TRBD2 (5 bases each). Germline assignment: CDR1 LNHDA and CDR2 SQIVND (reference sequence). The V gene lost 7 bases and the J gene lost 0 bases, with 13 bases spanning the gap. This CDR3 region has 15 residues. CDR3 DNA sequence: TGTGCCAGTAACCCGGGGACGGCCTCCTACAATGAGCAGTTCTTC. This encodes CASNPGTASYNEQFF.

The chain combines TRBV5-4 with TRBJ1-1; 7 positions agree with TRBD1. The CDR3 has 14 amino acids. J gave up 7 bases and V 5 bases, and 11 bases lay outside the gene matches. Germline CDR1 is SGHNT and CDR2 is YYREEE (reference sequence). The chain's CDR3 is CASRNRGQRIEAFF. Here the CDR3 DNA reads TGTGCCAGCAGAAACCGGGGACAGCGCATTGAAGCTTTCTTT.

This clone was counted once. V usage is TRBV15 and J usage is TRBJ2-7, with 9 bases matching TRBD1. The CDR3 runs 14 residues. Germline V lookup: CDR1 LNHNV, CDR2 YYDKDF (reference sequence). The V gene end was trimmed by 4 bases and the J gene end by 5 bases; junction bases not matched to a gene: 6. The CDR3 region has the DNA TGTGCCACCAGCAACGATCGGACAGGGGACGAGCAGTACTTC. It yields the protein CATSNDRTGDEQYF.

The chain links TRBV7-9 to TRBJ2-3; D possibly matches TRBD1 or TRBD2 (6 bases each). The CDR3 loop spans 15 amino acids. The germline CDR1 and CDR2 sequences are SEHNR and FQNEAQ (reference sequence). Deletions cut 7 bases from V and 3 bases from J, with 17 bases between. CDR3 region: CASIPSGASTDTQYF. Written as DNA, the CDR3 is TGTGCCAGCATCCCCTCGGGGGCGAGTACAGATACGCAGTATTTT.

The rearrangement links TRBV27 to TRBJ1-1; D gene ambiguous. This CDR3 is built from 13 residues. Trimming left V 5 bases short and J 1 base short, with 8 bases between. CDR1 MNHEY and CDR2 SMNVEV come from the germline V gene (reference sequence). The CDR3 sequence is CASSPHPNTEAFF. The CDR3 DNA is TGTGCCAGCAGTCCCCACCCGAACACTGAAGCTTTCTTT.

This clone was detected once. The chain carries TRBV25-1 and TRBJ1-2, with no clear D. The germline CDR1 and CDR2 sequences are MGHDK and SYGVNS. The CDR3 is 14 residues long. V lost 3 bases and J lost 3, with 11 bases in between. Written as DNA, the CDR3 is TGTGCCAGCAGTGATAGGATGTACTACTATGGCTACACCTTC. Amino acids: CASSDRMYYYGYTF.

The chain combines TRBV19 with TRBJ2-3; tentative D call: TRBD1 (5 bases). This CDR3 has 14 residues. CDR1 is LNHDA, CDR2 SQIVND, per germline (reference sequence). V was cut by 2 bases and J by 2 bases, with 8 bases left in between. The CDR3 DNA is TGTGCCAGTAGTATAAACAGGAACACAGATACGCAGTATTTT. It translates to CASSINRNTDTQYF.